These 20 T cell receptor beta chains were sequenced from one sample in a study of blood T cell repertoires in COVID-19. Profiled with immunoSEQ multiplex PCR; TCRdb holds only in-frame clones, not every one. The sample lists 140,000 or so clones; more than 65% were seen once. Sample: peripheral blood. Receptors originate from a man in his 60s with active or convalescent COVID-19.

The chain recombines TRBV2 with TRBJ2-3, with a tentative D call TRBD1 (7 bases). The CDR3 loop spans 14 amino acids. The germline CDR1 and CDR2 sequences are SNHLY and FYNNEI. V lost 7 bases and J lost 11, with 22 bases in between. CDR3 DNA sequence: TGTGCCAGCACTCGACTAGTTCAAGGGGGCGAGCAGTATTTT. Protein sequence: CASTRLVQGGEQYF. Based on the CDR3 plus reference TRBV2 and TRBJ2-3, the full variable domain is EPEVTQTPSHQVTQMGQEVILRCVPISNHLYFYWYRQILGQKVEFLVSFYNNEISEKSEIFDDQFSVERPDGSNFTLKIRSTKLEDSAMYFCASTRLVQGGEQYFGPGTRLTVL.

The chain employs TRBV19 and TRBJ2-2; D unresolved. V lost 5 bases and J lost 5, with 21 bases in between. From germline, CDR1 is LNHDA and CDR2 SQIVND (reference sequence). The CDR3 is made up of 17 amino acids. CDR3 amino acids: CASSSPLVQKSTGELFF. CDR3 DNA: TGTGCCAGTAGTTCCCCTTTAGTACAGAAATCAACCGGGGAGCTGTTTTTT.

This clone was detected only once. This chain uses TRBV3-1 (or the pseudogene TRBV3-2) with TRBJ2-7, with 7 positions matching TRBD2. Trimming at V came to 0 bases and at J to 6 bases, leaving 23 bases not matched to a gene. CDR1 and CDR2 from the germline V gene are LGHDT and YNNKEL (reference sequence). The CDR3 runs to 20 residues. The CDR3 is CASSQDIRSRWGRATGEQYV. The CDR3 nucleotides read TGTGCCAGCAGCCAAGATATTAGGAGTCGTTGGGGGAGGGCGACCGGCGAGCAGTACGTC.

This clone appeared a single time. The V call is TRBV11-2, the J call TRBJ2-3; 7 nucleotides line up with TRBD2. CDR3 length: 17 residues. Germline CDR1 SGHAT, CDR2 FQNNGV. V shed 3 bases and J 2 bases; nucleotides not matched to a gene: 11. CDR3 loop: CASSFRAVRLATDTQYF. CDR3 sequence (DNA): TGTGCCAGCAGCTTTCGGGCCGTGCGACTAGCCACAGATACGCAGTATTTT.

This clone was counted only a few times. The genes are TRBV7-2 and TRBJ1-5, with D unclear. Germline lookup yields CDR1 SGHTA and CDR2 FQGNSA. The V end lost 5 bases, the J end lost 4 bases, and 9 bases lay between the germline ends. This CDR3 has 13 amino acids. The DNA of the CDR3 is TGTGCCAGCAGCCTCGTTCTGAATCAGCCCCAGCATTTT. It codes for CASSLVLNQPQHF.

The V gene is TRBV3-1 (or the pseudogene TRBV3-2), the J gene TRBJ2-6, with 7 nucleotides matching TRBD1. This CDR3 has 17 amino acids. Per germline, CDR1 LGHDT and CDR2 YNNKEL (reference sequence). Trimming cost V 4 bases and J 0 bases; bases outside gene matches: 6. CDR3 sequence (DNA): TGTGCCAGCAGCCGGCGACAGGGCTCCTCTGGGGCCAACGTCCTGACTTTC. Protein sequence: CASSRRQGSSGANVLTF.

The chain has TRBV19 and TRBJ1-5; 10 bases fit TRBD1. Germline-derived CDR1 and CDR2 are LNHDA and SQIVND (reference sequence). The V gene end was trimmed by 7 bases and the J gene end by 6 bases; junction bases not matched to a gene: 18. The CDR3 is made up of 18 amino acids. Here the CDR3 reads CASMVSRDRGPAGQPQHF. The CDR3, as DNA: TGTGCCAGTATGGTTTCCCGGGACAGGGGACCAGCAGGTCAGCCCCAGCATTTT.

Notes on this clone: The junction departs from germline at one end; a sequencing error may be responsible. The chain uses TRBV19 and TRBJ2-1; 9 positions match TRBD2. The CDR3 loop spans 11 amino acids. The germline CDR1 and CDR2 sequences are LNHDA and SQIVND (reference sequence). The CDR3 region has the DNA TGTGCCAGTAGCATAGCGGGAGTCCCGTTCTTC. It codes for CASSIAGVPFF.

This clone was observed a single time. The chain combines TRBV12-5 with TRBJ2-7, with 8 nucleotides matching TRBD1. After removal of 2 bases from V and 4 bases from J, the junction contained 10 bases not matched to a gene. This CDR3 is 16 amino acids long. Germline V CDR1 and CDR2: LGHNT, FRNRAP. The CDR3 DNA reads as TGTGCTAGTGGTTTGTTAGGTGGACAGGGTCGGTACGAGCAGTACTTC. Its protein is CASGLLGGQGRYEQYF.

This chain uses TRBV5-1 with TRBJ1-4; TRBD1 aligns across 9 bases. Losses at the gene ends were 6 bases for V and 7 bases for J; bases not matched to a gene: 13. CDR3 length: 16 residues. The V gene's germline CDR1 is SGHRS and CDR2 YFSETQ. The CDR3 sequence: CASTPDRGIVFEKLFF. In DNA form, the CDR3 reads TGCGCCAGCACGCCGGACAGGGGTATCGTATTTGAAAAACTGTTTTTT. Full variable domain (missing parts from reference TRBV5-1 and TRBJ1-4): KAGVTQTPRYLIKTRGQQVTLSCSPISGHRSVSWYQQTPGQGLQFLFEYFSETQRNKGNFPGRFSGRQFSNSRSEMNVSTLELGDSALYLCASTPDRGIVFEKLFFGSGTQLSVL.

This rearrangement joins TRBV5-1 to TRBJ1-2, with TRBD1 matching over 12 bases. CDR3 size: 14 residues. In germline, CDR1 is SGHRS, CDR2 YFSETQ. V trimming: 4 bases; J trimming: 7 bases; junction bases outside the gene matches: 5. The CDR3 sequence is CASSAGQGARGYTF. CDR3 in DNA: TGCGCCAGCAGCGCGGGACAGGGGGCGCGTGGCTACACCTTC.

The chain recombines TRBV10-2 with TRBJ1-5, with D perhaps matching TRBD1 (6 bases). The V and J ends lost 8 bases and 4 bases respectively, with 12 bases between them. The CDR3 runs 13 residues. Germline V gene data show CDR1 as WSHSY and CDR2 as SAAADI. CDR3 sequence reads: CASAGTSNQPQHF. CDR3 bases: TGCGCCAGCGCCGGGACATCGAATCAGCCCCAGCATTTT.

The chain links TRBV6-2 or TRBV6-3 to TRBJ1-2, with 7 bases identical to TRBD1. The junction had 11 bases not matched to a gene; V was cut back by 2 bases and J by 8 bases. The CDR3 is 15 residues long. Germline V lookup: CDR1 MNHEY, CDR2 SVGEGT. CDR3 in amino acids: CASSYSSGQLSGYTF. In DNA, the CDR3 is TGTGCCAGCAGTTACAGCTCGGGACAGCTTTCCGGCTACACCTTC.

The chain employs TRBV30 and TRBJ1-1, with D unclear. Trimming removed 3 bases at V and 1 base at J, with 9 bases between. The CDR3 has 13 amino acids. CDR1 is GTSNPN, CDR2 SVGIG, per germline (reference sequence). The CDR3 sequence: CAWSGLGNTEAFF. In DNA, the CDR3 is TGTGCCTGGAGCGGGTTGGGGAACACTGAAGCTTTCTTT.

The V and J genes are TRBV27 and TRBJ1-5; D is unresolved. This CDR3 spans 17 amino acids. CDR1 and CDR2 (germline): MNHEY, SMNVEV (reference sequence). The V gene lost 3 bases and the J gene lost 0 bases, with 15 bases spanning the gap. The CDR3 sequence: CASSFRGQHYSNQPQHF. In DNA form, the CDR3 reads TGTGCCAGCAGTTTTCGGGGTCAGCATTATAGCAATCAGCCCCAGCATTTT.

The V call is TRBV4-3, the J call TRBJ1-1; unclear D gene. CDR1 and CDR2 from the germline V gene are LGHNA and YSLEER. Trimming removed 1 base at V and 0 bases at J, with 9 bases between. The CDR3 extends over 15 amino acids. The CDR3 region is CASSQVPGLNTEAFF. CDR3 DNA sequence: TGCGCCAGCAGCCAAGTCCCGGGATTGAACACTGAAGCTTTCTTT.

The V call is TRBV6-5, the J call TRBJ1-1, with unresolved D. This CDR3 contains 13 residues. The ends were cut back, 8 bases at V and 2 bases at J, with 12 bases in the middle. The germline gives CDR1 MNHEY, CDR2 SVGAGI. Written as DNA, the CDR3 is TGTGCCAGCGTAGCAGTGAGTAACACTGAAGCTTTCTTT. Translation gives CASVAVSNTEAFF.

The rearrangement links TRBV27 to TRBJ1-6; 9 bases align to TRBD1. There are 19 residues in the CDR3. Trimming took 2 bases from V and 10 from J; bases not matched to a gene: 18. Germline loops: CDR1 MNHEY, CDR2 SMNVEV (reference sequence). CDR3 nucleotide sequence: TGTGCCAGCAGTTTAATAGTCGGGACAGGGATTTTTGAGCACTCACCCCTCCACTTT. This translates into CASSLIVGTGIFEHSPLHF.

V is TRBV23-1 and J is TRBJ1-2; D is unresolved. TRBV23-1 is labeled an ORF, and its function is uncertain. The CDR3 consists of 15 residues. Trimming took 4 bases from V and 2 from J, leaving 14 bases between them. The CDR3 region is CASSRNSSLNYGYTF. CDR3 in DNA: TGCGCCAGCAGTCGGAACAGCAGCCTCAACTATGGCTACACCTTC.

Comment on this clone: Other nucleotide sequences in the sample specify the same CDR3. The chain links TRBV11-2 to TRBJ1-1; possible D gene TRBD1, 6 bases. Per germline, CDR1 SGHAT and CDR2 FQNNGV. This CDR3 region has 14 residues. Trimming removed 1 base from V and 5 bases from J, with 11 bases in between. Written as DNA, the CDR3 is TGTGCCAGCAGCTTAGGTCCAGGGGCAACTGAAGCTTTCTTT. This encodes CASSLGPGATEAFF.